This TCR beta chain appears in the sequencing data of a study of OX40 agonist ivuxolimab in advanced cancers. Overall study: Ivuxolimab, an antibody acting as an agonist of OX40 (CD134), was used to treat patients. Dose-escalation patients' cancers were hepatocellular carcinoma, melanoma, renal cell or head and neck cancer.

As to this clone: Its matching antigen is unknown.

Study-wide results and caveats: Antigen specificity remained undetermined for the expanded peripheral T cells.

Trimming took off 0 bases at V and 2 bases at J, with 5 bases between the two ends. The CDR3 consists of 14 residues. In germline, CDR1 is SGHTA, CDR2 FQGNSA. Repertoires were generated with immunoSEQ multiplex PCR, while TCRdb's copy carries only in-frame clones and drops some. The repertoire holds 100,000 or so clones, with about nine tenths as singletons. The sequenced sample was CD4+ or CD8+ T cells sorted from blood, obtained in a trial of the OX40 agonist ivuxolimab. The clonotype comes from an adult with an advanced solid tumor such as melanoma, head and neck, liver or kidney cancer. The chain combines TRBV7-2 with TRBJ1-5, with D unclear. The CDR3 protein is CASSLAEGNQPQHF. The CDR3 DNA reads TGTGCCAGCAGCTTAGCGGAGGGCAATCAGCCCCAGCATTTT.